A single sample is the source of the 28 T cell receptor beta chains below, sequenced in a study of regulatory T cells in long-lasting Graves disease. Time point given: newly diagnosed GD, antithyroid drugs for less than 3 months. PBMC RNA was the source of the TCR library. CDR3-region Arm-PCR and iRepertoire HTBI primers produced the TCR beta libraries. Via MiXCR, TCRdb re-called the multiplex PCR reads, giving one row per CDR3 protein. Of 500,000 or so distinct CDR3 sequences in the sample, 11% to 15% were seen once. This sample was also put to use in a study of T cells in Graves' hyperthyroidism and ophthalmopathy.

Material: peripheral blood mononuclear cells (PBMCs), obtained at new diagnosis, from a patient treated with antithyroid drugs. The receptors were gathered from a woman aged 45-59 years with Graves disease.

This clonotype was observed at least ten times. CDR3 sequence reads: CATSQGTGVSAQHF. DNA for the CDR3: TGTGCCACTTCGCAGGGAACAGGGGTTTCGGCCCAGCATTTT. V gene TRBV24-1 combines with J gene TRBJ1-5, with 7 bases aligning to TRBD1. CDR3 length: 14 amino acids. CDR1 and CDR2 from the germline V gene are KGHDR and SFDVKD. Unmatched junction bases numbered 16, after V lost 10 bases and J lost 11 bases.

This clonotype was observed many times. The chain joins TRBV2 to TRBJ2-7, with 7 bases that match TRBD1. Trimming cost V 6 bases and J 3 bases; bases outside gene matches: 11. Per germline, CDR1 SNHLY and CDR2 FYNNEI. The CDR3 consists of 15 residues. Written as DNA, the CDR3 is TGTGCCAGCAGCGCAGAGGGGGCGCCCCACTACGAGCAGTACTTC. Its protein product is CASSAEGAPHYEQYF. Based on the CDR3 plus reference TRBV2 and TRBJ2-7, the full variable domain is EPEVTQTPSHQVTQMGQEVILRCVPISNHLYFYWYRQILGQKVEFLVSFYNNEISEKSEIFDDQFSVERPDGSNFTLKIRSTKLEDSAMYFCASSAEGAPHYEQYFGPGTRLTVT.

The rearrangement joins TRBV29-1 to TRBJ2-7, with TRBD1 matching over 9 bases. This CDR3 has 14 amino acids. The germline gives CDR1 SQVTM, CDR2 ANQGSEA. V lost 4 bases, J lost 4 bases, and 8 bases stayed unmatched. The DNA for the CDR3 is TGCAGCGTTGCCCACAGGGGGCTGAGTTACGAGCAGTACTTC. Translation: CSVAHRGLSYEQYF.

This clonotype was seen at least ten times. The chain joins TRBV25-1 to TRBJ2-3, with 11 bases that match TRBD2. CDR3 length: 17 amino acids. Germline assignment: CDR1 MGHDK and CDR2 SYGVNS. V gave up 2 bases and J gave up 5 bases; unmatched junction bases: 9. The chain's CDR3 is CASSEHPGLADEDTQYF. CDR3 sequence (DNA): TGTGCCAGCAGTGAACATCCGGGACTAGCGGACGAAGATACGCAGTATTTT.

In this sample, this clonotype turned up many times. The V gene is TRBV30, the J gene TRBJ2-5; D is undetermined. Germline CDR1 is GTSNPN and CDR2 is SVGIG (reference sequence). The CDR3 has 10 amino acids. Trimming pared 5 bases from V and 7 bases from J, leaving 8 bases between. The CDR3 DNA is TGTGCCTGGGAACGAGGGACCCAGTACTTC. It yields the protein CAWERGTQYF.

This clonotype has more than one count but fewer than ten. The chain has TRBV7-3 and TRBJ1-6, with 7 bases lining up with TRBD1. The length of the CDR3 is 14 residues. V gave up 5 bases and J gave up 7 bases; unmatched junction bases: 5. Germline V gives CDR1 SGHTA, CDR2 FQGTGA. The CDR3 sequence is CASSAGQMNSPLHF. CDR3 nucleotide sequence: TGTGCCAGCAGCGCGGGACAGATGAATTCACCCCTCCACTTT.

This clonotype was recorded at least ten times. The chain links TRBV2 to TRBJ2-3; D gene ambiguous. Trimming took off 4 bases at V and 5 bases at J, with 7 bases between the two ends. CDR3 length: 12 residues. Germline lookup yields CDR1 SNHLY and CDR2 FYNNEI. The CDR3 protein is CASSVDLDTQYF. The CDR3 DNA sequence: TGTGCCAGCAGTGTGGATCTAGATACGCAGTATTTT.

The chain is built from TRBV12-3 or TRBV12-4 and TRBJ1-6, with D uncertain. The CDR3 consists of 15 residues. Trimming took off 7 bases at V and 5 bases at J, with 15 bases between the two ends. CDR3 protein: CASKSWSENNSPLHF. DNA for the CDR3: TGTGCCAGCAAATCCTGGTCAGAGAATAATTCACCCCTCCACTTT.

This chain uses TRBV29-1 with TRBJ1-5; 10 bases are a match to TRBD1. This CDR3 contains 20 residues. With V trimmed by 6 bases and J by 2 bases, 22 bases remained unmatched. Germline V CDR1 and CDR2: SQVTM, ANQGSEA. In DNA, the CDR3 is TGCAGCGTGGGGGAAACCAAACGGGACAGGGGAGGGTTGGGCAATCAGCCCCAGCATTTT. This codes for CSVGETKRDRGGLGNQPQHF.

The J gene is TRBJ2-7, the V gene TRBV10-1, with a tentative D call TRBD1 (6 bases). The CDR3 sequence is 13 residues long. The V end lost 6 bases, the J end lost 1 base, and 10 bases lay between the germline ends. The germline CDR1 and CDR2 sequences are WNHNN and SYGVQD (reference sequence). CDR3 residues: CASRYRVSYEQYF. The DNA of the CDR3 is TGCGCCAGCAGGTACAGGGTTTCCTACGAGCAGTACTTC.

This clonotype was observed many times. The V and J genes are TRBV12-3 or TRBV12-4 and TRBJ1-1; D possibly corresponds to TRBD1 (5 bases). The CDR3 consists of 14 residues. V lost 0 bases and J 5 bases, leaving 10 bases between the germline ends. CDR3 region: CASSLAAGGTEAFF. CDR3 coding DNA: TGTGCCAGCAGTTTAGCCGCCGGGGGAACTGAAGCTTTCTTT.

Ten or more counts support this clonotype. The chain has TRBV27 and TRBJ2-2, with 8 bases aligning to TRBD1. The junction had 8 bases not matched to a gene; V was cut back by 9 bases and J by 5 bases. CDR1 is MNHEY, CDR2 SMNVEV, per germline (reference sequence). The CDR3 runs to 14 residues. CDR3 residues: CASRQGSQTGELFF. DNA for the CDR3: TGTGCCAGTCGACAGGGGTCACAGACCGGGGAGCTGTTTTTT.

This clonotype has more than one count but fewer than ten. V and J are TRBV5-1 and TRBJ2-7; D not certain. This CDR3 is built from 15 residues. Germline V gives CDR1 SGHRS, CDR2 YFSETQ. Trimming pared 2 bases from V and 0 bases from J, leaving 12 bases between. DNA of the CDR3: TGCGCCAGCAGCTTCGACGCCCAGATCTCCTACGAGCAGTACTTC. Protein: CASSFDAQISYEQYF.

This clonotype showed up just a few times. CDR3 bases: TGTGCCAGCCAGGGGGGGGGCGCCTCCTACGAGCAGTACTTC. Its translation: CASQGGGASYEQYF. V gene TRBV28 combines with J gene TRBJ2-7, with D possibly being TRBD1 or TRBD2 (7 bases each). Germline assignment: CDR1 MDHEN and CDR2 SYDVKM. The V end lost 8 bases, the J end lost 0 bases, and 14 bases lay between the germline ends. This CDR3 comprises 14 residues.

V and J are TRBV20-1 and TRBJ2-1, with 9 bases identical to TRBD1. V was clipped by 4 bases and J by 1 base; unmatched bases: 8. The CDR3 has 16 residues. CDR1 is DFQATT, CDR2 SNEGSKA, per germline (reference sequence). CDR3 sequence (DNA): TGCAGTGCTACAGAATCGACAGGGGGGTCCTACAATGAGCAGTTCTTC. Amino acids: CSATESTGGSYNEQFF.

In this sample, this clonotype turned up many times. The V and J genes are TRBV28 and TRBJ2-1; 11 nucleotides match TRBD2. The V gene end was trimmed by 3 bases and the J gene end by 5 bases; junction bases not matched to a gene: 3. The CDR3 sequence is 15 residues long. Germline V gene sequence: CDR1 MDHEN, CDR2 SYDVKM. CDR3 sequence reads: CASSFLAGGDNEQFF. In DNA form, the CDR3 reads TGTGCCAGCAGTTTCTTAGCGGGAGGGGACAATGAGCAGTTCTTC.

The rearrangement links TRBV11-2 to TRBJ1-1; possible D gene TRBD1, 5 bases. V was pared by 5 bases and J by 5 bases, with 21 bases between. Per germline, CDR1 SGHAT and CDR2 FQNNGV. The CDR3 length is 16 residues. For the CDR3, the DNA is TGTGCCAGCAGCCAACCCGGGGCAGGGCTGGGTACTGAAGCTTTCTTT. Translation: CASSQPGAGLGTEAFF.

This clonotype has ten or more counts. This chain uses TRBV6-2 or TRBV6-3 with TRBJ2-1; 10 bases align to TRBD1. CDR3 length: 13 residues. Germline V gives CDR1 MNHEY, CDR2 SVGEGT. V lost 8 bases and J lost 9; bases outside the gene matches: 7. Written as DNA, the CDR3 is TGTGCCAGCTCCGGGACAGGGGTTGGTGAGCAGTTCTTC. Translating it yields CASSGTGVGEQFF.

The chain combines TRBV20-1 with TRBJ2-3; D gene unclear. The germline CDR1 and CDR2 sequences are DFQATT and SNEGSKA (reference sequence). V lost 6 bases, J lost 2 bases, and 3 bases lay in between. The CDR3 length is 10 residues. The DNA for the CDR3 is TGCAGTGCCTACACAGATACGCAGTATTTT. This encodes CSAYTDTQYF.

As to this clonotype: A much larger clone sits a single nucleotide away, making a read error possible. The V call is TRBV2, the J call TRBJ1-1; a possible D gene is TRBD1 (5 bases). CDR1 and CDR2 (germline): SNHLY, FYNNEI. The V end lost 6 bases, the J end lost 3 bases, and 23 bases lay between the germline ends. CDR3 length: 17 residues. The CDR3 DNA reads TGTGCCAGCAGCCTAACCCCCCTACAGGAACTGGACACTGAAGCTTTCTTT. The encoded protein is CASSLTPLQELDTEAFF.

In regard to this clonotype: A read error may account for a junction end that differs from germline. The V gene is TRBV3-1, the J gene TRBJ2-1; 8 bases map to TRBD2. This CDR3 is built from 16 residues. From germline, CDR1 is LGHDT and CDR2 YNNKEL (reference sequence). CDR3 protein: CASSQTLLAANNERFF. DNA for the CDR3: TGTGCCAGCAGCCAGACTTTACTAGCGGCCAACAATGAGCGGTTCTTC.

This clonotype was observed many times. The chain recombines TRBV12-3 or TRBV12-4 with TRBJ2-2; possible D gene TRBD1, 6 bases. Trimming stripped 7 bases from V and 4 bases from J, with 13 bases between. The CDR3 spans 14 residues. The CDR3, as DNA: TGTGCCAGCACCTTACAGGGTAGCACCGGGGAGCTGTTTTTT. As protein: CASTLQGSTGELFF.

This clonotype has a count of ten or more. This chain links TRBV7-9 with TRBJ2-7; D gene unclear. Germline CDR1 is SEHNR and CDR2 is FQNEAQ (reference sequence). CDR3 length: 12 residues. Trimming cost V 6 bases and J 2 bases, with 8 bases left between them. CDR3 DNA: TGTGCCAGCAGTGACGTCCCCTACGAGCAGTACTTC. Amino acids: CASSDVPYEQYF.

In regard to this clonotype: A much larger clone lies a single base off, so this may be a read error. This chain connects TRBV18 to TRBJ2-7; D remains unclear. V was clipped by 0 bases and J by 2 bases, with 8 bases between them. The germline V gene has CDR1 KGHSH and CDR2 LQKENI. The CDR3 length is 14 residues. CDR3 loop: CASSPPGFTYEQYF. The CDR3 region has the DNA TGTGCCAGCTCACCACCCGGGTTCACCTACGAGCAGTACTTC.

V usage is TRBV5-1 and J usage is TRBJ2-7; D ambiguous. V dropped 0 bases and J dropped 0 bases, with 13 bases sitting between them. The CDR3 spans 16 residues. Germline CDR1 is SGHRS and CDR2 is YFSETQ. The chain's CDR3 is CASSLALGMTSYEQYF. The CDR3 nucleotides read TGCGCCAGCAGCTTGGCGTTAGGGATGACCTCCTACGAGCAGTACTTC.

This clonotype showed up just a few times. V is TRBV19 and J is TRBJ2-1; 8 nucleotides align to TRBD1. This CDR3 comprises 16 residues. The V gene end was trimmed by 5 bases and the J gene end by 5 bases; junction bases not matched to a gene: 11. Germline CDR1 is LNHDA and CDR2 is SQIVND (reference sequence). The CDR3 protein is CASSPNRGYEHNEQFF. The CDR3 DNA sequence: TGTGCCAGTAGTCCTAACAGGGGGTACGAACACAATGAGCAGTTCTTC.

This clonotype was detected ten times or more. This rearrangement joins TRBV12-3 or TRBV12-4 to TRBJ1-2, with 7 bases that match TRBD1. This CDR3 has 13 amino acids. The ends lost 6 bases at V and 4 bases at J; junction bases unmatched: 5. Here the CDR3 reads CASRPTGFYGYTF. Written as DNA, the CDR3 is TGTGCCAGCAGGCCGACAGGGTTCTATGGCTACACCTTC.

The DNA for the CDR3 is TGTGCCAGCAGTGACAGACAGGGGATGTTTGGTTCACCCCTCCACTTT. This sequence encodes CASSDRQGMFGSPLHF. The V call is TRBV6-1, the J call TRBJ1-6; 8 nucleotides agree with TRBD1. The ends lost 3 bases at V and 9 bases at J; junction bases unmatched: 10. CDR3 length: 16 amino acids. CDR1 is MNHNS, CDR2 SASEGT, per germline.